One and the same sample provided the 7 T cell receptor beta chains below, sequenced in a study of yellow fever vaccine responses in identical twins. Each CDR3 protein is one row after TCRdb ran MiXCR on the RT-PCR reads. The table lists around 33,000 distinct CDR3 sequences, almost 60% of them singletons. The specimen was T cells from blood (PBMCs), unsorted or a sorted subset (not recorded which), collected before or after yellow fever vaccination (not recorded which). The origin of the receptors is a woman between 18 and 29 years old who received the yellow fever vaccine.

This clonotype was detected a few times. The chain carries TRBV20-1 and TRBJ2-2, with TRBD1 as a possible D gene (5 bases). The germline V and J ends were trimmed by 6 bases and 4 bases, with 9 bases remaining between them. CDR3 length: 12 amino acids. Germline V gene lookup returns CDR1 DFQATT and CDR2 SNEGSKA (reference sequence). The CDR3 sequence is CSAPTVTGELFF. Written as DNA, the CDR3 is TGCAGTGCACCGACAGTCACCGGGGAGCTGTTTTTT.

J is TRBJ2-3 and V is TRBV7-9, with TRBD2 matching over 8 bases. CDR3 length: 15 residues. Trimming took 5 bases from V and 0 from J; bases not matched to a gene: 4. Germline assignment: CDR1 SEHNR and CDR2 FQNEAQ (reference sequence). The CDR3 nucleotides read TGTGCCAGCAGCCAAACTAGCGGAAGCACAGATACGCAGTATTTT. The encoded protein is CASSQTSGSTDTQYF.

The J gene is TRBJ2-7, the V gene TRBV5-5, with D unclear. The germline CDR1 and CDR2 sequences are SGHKS and YYEKEE (reference sequence). V lost 1 base to trimming and J lost 2 bases, with 7 bases between them. CDR3 length: 13 amino acids. CDR3 region: CASSLTVTYEQYF. The DNA of the CDR3 is TGTGCCAGCAGCTTGACGGTGACCTACGAGCAGTACTTC.

V and J are TRBV18 and TRBJ1-1, with no clear D. There are 14 residues in the CDR3. Germline V gene data show CDR1 as KGHSH and CDR2 as LQKENI. The V end was cut by 0 bases, the J end by 1 base, with 6 bases between. The CDR3 sequence: CASSPPAQNTEAFF. The CDR3 DNA follows: TGTGCCAGCTCACCACCAGCACAGAACACTGAAGCTTTCTTT.

J is TRBJ2-3 and V is TRBV4-1; TRBD1 is a possible D gene (5 bases). Trimming removed 1 base from V and 0 bases from J, with 11 bases in between. This CDR3 has 16 residues. The germline V gene has CDR1 MGHRA and CDR2 YSYEKL. The CDR3 reads CASSQGQTDSTDTQYF. CDR3 coding DNA: TGCGCCAGCAGCCAAGGGCAGACAGATAGCACAGATACGCAGTATTTT.

As regards this clonotype: The germline gene is not matched at one end of the junction; a read error may be the cause. The J gene is TRBJ2-1, the V gene TRBV18; no clear D. The germline V gene has CDR1 KGHSH and CDR2 LQKENI. The CDR3 sequence is 15 residues long. This chain's CDR3 is CASSQSIDLYNELFF. CDR3 nucleotide sequence: TGTGCCAGCTCCCAGAGTATCGACCTCTACAATGAGCTGTTCTTC.

This chain joins TRBV18 and TRBJ2-7; possibly TRBD1 for D (6 bases). There are 12 residues in the CDR3. Trimming cost V 6 bases and J 2 bases, with 8 bases left between them. Germline CDR1 is KGHSH and CDR2 is LQKENI. CDR3 sequence reads: CASSGTTYEQYV. The CDR3 DNA reads as TGTGCCAGCTCGGGGACAACCTACGAGCAGTACGTC.